The 31 T cell receptor beta chains reported below all come from one sample, sequenced in a study of cytomegalovirus exposure and HLA in healthy donors (dated by TCRdb to the late 2010s). The protocol used for the library was the immunoSEQ multiplex PCR assay. For the multiplex PCR, a mixture combining 60 forward primers for TCR Vbeta segments and 13 reverse primers for TCR Jbeta segments was used. Entries here come from immuneACCESS through TCRdb and include only in-frame sequences with V and J called. Some clones fail to appear in such tables; in the studies checked, an unresolved V gene covers under half of the shortfall, and the cause of the remainder is unknown. Within this sample are 95,000 to 150,000 clones, with roughly three fifths of them counted one time only. The ten biggest clones cover approximately 8.5% of the sample. Input material: PBMCs. The source is a woman aged 40 to 49 in good health and CMV-seropositive.

The gene calls are TRBV12-5 and TRBJ1-5, with 8 bases matching TRBD1. V gave up 0 bases and J gave up 2 bases; unmatched junction bases: 0. This CDR3 is 15 amino acids long. Germline lookup yields CDR1 LGHNT and CDR2 FRNRAP. The CDR3 sequence: CASGLVGQGNQPQHF. The CDR3 bases are TGTGCTAGTGGTTTGGTGGGACAGGGCAATCAGCCCCAGCATTTT.

This clone was counted a single time. The chain couples TRBV9 to TRBJ2-3, with D possibly being TRBD2 (6 bases). CDR3 length: 15 residues. Germline V gene lookup returns CDR1 SGDLS and CDR2 YYNGEE. V was cut by 0 bases and J by 1 base, with 9 bases left in between. The chain's CDR3 is CASSVDPGGTDTQYF. As DNA, the CDR3 is TGTGCCAGCAGCGTAGACCCGGGGGGCACAGATACGCAGTATTTT. Variable domain in full (rest from reference TRBV9 and TRBJ2-3): DSGVTQTPKHLITATGQRVTLRCSPRSGDLSVYWYQQSLDQGLQFLIQYYNGEERAKGNILERFSAQQFPDLHSELNLSSLELGDSALYFCASSVDPGGTDTQYFGPGTRLTVL.

The rearrangement links TRBV2 to TRBJ2-7; TRBD2 is a possible D gene (5 bases). Germline V gene lookup returns CDR1 SNHLY and CDR2 FYNNEI. The CDR3 consists of 11 residues. V lost 5 bases and J lost 12, with 14 bases in between. CDR3: CASSLDWAGYF. Here the CDR3 DNA reads TGTGCCAGCAGTCTGGACTGGGCGGGGTACTTC.

A few counts support this clone. The chain carries TRBV14 and TRBJ2-5; TRBD1 is a possible D gene (5 bases). Trimming took 1 base from V and 7 from J, leaving 13 bases between them. The CDR3 is 14 amino acids. The germline gives CDR1 SGHDN, CDR2 FVKESK. The CDR3 coding sequence is TGTGCCAGCAGCCAAGTGGGGCCCTCGGGGACCCAGTACTTC. Its protein is CASSQVGPSGTQYF.

V and J are TRBV2 and TRBJ2-1, with D perhaps TRBD1 (5 bases). V lost 8 bases to trimming and J lost 3 bases, with 14 bases between them. CDR1 and CDR2 (germline): SNHLY, FYNNEI. This CDR3 has 14 amino acids. CDR3 protein: CASFSPGLYNEQFF. CDR3 sequence (DNA): TGTGCCAGCTTTAGCCCAGGGCTCTACAATGAGCAGTTCTTC.

V is TRBV25-1 and J is TRBJ2-5, with TRBD1 identical over 7 bases. The DNA end favors TRBJ2-7, so the J call may be wrong. The CDR3 totals 13 residues. The germline V gene encodes CDR1 MGHDK and CDR2 SYGVNS. In DNA, the CDR3 is TGTGCCAGCAAGGGACAGCTTACGTACGAGCAGTACTTC. This encodes CASKGQLTYEQYF.

CDR3 nucleotide sequence: TGCGCCAGCAGCTTGACTCAATTCACAGATACGCAGTATTTT. Translation gives CASSLTQFTDTQYF. This rearrangement joins TRBV5-1 to TRBJ2-3, with D unresolved. The V end was cut by 1 base, the J end by 2 bases, with 8 bases between. The CDR3 runs to 14 residues. Germline lookup yields CDR1 SGHRS and CDR2 YFSETQ.

The V and J genes are TRBV10-2 and TRBJ2-1; D is unresolved. The germline V gene has CDR1 WSHSY and CDR2 SAAADI. V was cut by 1 base and J by 9 bases, with 7 bases left in between. The CDR3 covers 12 residues. The CDR3 DNA sequence: TGCGCCAGCAGTGAGTTTAGCCGTGAGCAGTTCTTC. As protein: CASSEFSREQFF.

The chain employs TRBV19 and TRBJ2-7; D call uncertain. Germline V CDR1 and CDR2: LNHDA, SQIVND (reference sequence). The V gene lost 10 bases and the J gene lost 2 bases, with 18 bases spanning the gap. This CDR3 comprises 14 residues. For the CDR3, the DNA is TGTGCCACCCGGGTTTCCTGGAACGCCTACGAGCAGTACTTC. Amino acids: CATRVSWNAYEQYF.

As for this clone: Other DNA sequences from this sample encode an identical CDR3 as well. As DNA, the CDR3 is TGTGCCAGCAGCGATAGACAGGGAAATTCACCCCTCCACTTT. Protein: CASSDRQGNSPLHF. The rearrangement links TRBV6-1 to TRBJ1-6; 7 bases fit TRBD1. Per the germline V gene, CDR1 is MNHNS and CDR2 is SASEGT. The CDR3 has 14 amino acids. Trimming took 6 bases from V and 7 from J; bases not matched to a gene: 6.

The chain recombines TRBV7-6 with TRBJ2-5; perhaps TRBD2 as D (6 bases). The CDR3 runs to 15 residues. The germline V and J ends were trimmed by 4 bases and 1 base, with 13 bases remaining between them. CDR1 SGHVS and CDR2 FNYEAQ come from the germline V gene. CDR3 amino acids: CASSYSRGFQETQYF. CDR3 in DNA: TGTGCCAGCAGCTACTCGCGGGGTTTCCAAGAGACCCAGTACTTC.

The chain recombines TRBV13 with TRBJ1-2, with D possibly matching TRBD1 (6 bases). The germline V gene has CDR1 PRHDT and CDR2 FYEKMQ (reference sequence). V was trimmed by 5 bases and J by 4 bases, leaving 14 bases between them. The CDR3 is made up of 14 amino acids. The DNA for the CDR3 is TGTGCCAGCAGCCCAGGACAGCGTTCCTATGGCTACACCTTC. This translates into CASSPGQRSYGYTF.

V gene TRBV19 combines with J gene TRBJ2-1, with 9 nucleotides matching TRBD2. With V trimmed by 8 bases and J by 7 bases, 12 bases remained unmatched. The CDR3 covers 15 residues. Germline CDR1 is LNHDA and CDR2 is SQIVND (reference sequence). The CDR3 reads CASSQVAGVSNEQFF. The CDR3 bases are TGTGCCAGTTCCCAAGTAGCGGGAGTATCAAATGAGCAGTTCTTC.

V and J are TRBV7-6 and TRBJ2-2; D unresolved. CDR1 and CDR2 from the germline V gene are SGHVS and FNYEAQ. V gave up 1 base and J gave up 0 bases, with 21 bases separating them. The CDR3 loop spans 20 amino acids. The CDR3 loop is CASSLDRQPPELSNTGELFF. The CDR3 bases are TGTGCCAGCAGCTTAGATCGGCAGCCCCCGGAGCTATCGAACACCGGGGAGCTGTTTTTT.

This chain uses TRBV4-1 with TRBJ2-3; TRBD2 aligns across 8 bases. This CDR3 has 16 amino acids. Losses at the gene ends were 1 base for V and 0 bases for J; bases not matched to a gene: 3. The germline gives CDR1 MGHRA, CDR2 YSYEKL. CDR3 sequence: CASSQGAGASTDTQYF. CDR3 sequence (DNA): TGCGCCAGCAGCCAAGGAGCGGGGGCTAGCACAGATACGCAGTATTTT.

This sequence joins TRBV6-6 and TRBJ1-1, with no clear D. The V and J ends lost 5 bases and 1 base respectively, with 8 bases between them. CDR3 length: 13 residues. Germline V CDR1 and CDR2: MNHNY, SVGAGI (reference sequence). Here the CDR3 reads CASSTRSNTEAFF. The DNA for the CDR3 is TGTGCCAGCAGTACTCGGTCGAACACTGAAGCTTTCTTT.

This clone was seen only a few times. V gene TRBV19 combines with J gene TRBJ2-2, with 15 positions matching TRBD2. Losses at the gene ends were 6 bases for V and 1 base for J; bases not matched to a gene: 9. The CDR3 has 19 residues. Germline lookup yields CDR1 LNHDA and CDR2 SQIVND (reference sequence). For the CDR3, the DNA is TGTGCCAGTAGACGGACTAGCGGGAGGGTAACGCTGAACACCGGGGAGCTGTTTTTT. Its protein product is CASRRTSGRVTLNTGELFF.

The CDR3 DNA reads as TGTGCCAGCGCTGGGCCGGGGGGAGGTACGCAGTATTTT. Its translation: CASAGPGGGTQYF. The rearrangement joins TRBV2 to TRBJ2-3; 7 bases map to TRBD2. V dropped 8 bases and J dropped 8; count of bases not matched to a gene: 10. Germline lookup yields CDR1 SNHLY and CDR2 FYNNEI. The CDR3 contains 13 residues. Together with reference TRBV2 and TRBJ2-3, the CDR3 gives the full variable domain: EPEVTQTPSHQVTQMGQEVILRCVPISNHLYFYWYRQILGQKVEFLVSFYNNEISEKSEIFDDQFSVERPDGSNFTLKIRSTKLEDSAMYFCASAGPGGGTQYFGPGTRLTVL.

The V and J genes are TRBV25-1 and TRBJ1-5, with D hard to call. This CDR3 is 15 amino acids long. CDR1 and CDR2 from the germline V gene are MGHDK and SYGVNS. Trimming left V 3 bases short and J 0 bases short, with 9 bases between. The CDR3 region is CASSDTGISNQPQHF. The DNA of the CDR3 is TGTGCCAGCAGTGACACCGGGATTAGCAATCAGCCCCAGCATTTT.

CDR3 loop: CATSRDLGTRNQPQHF. DNA of the CDR3: TGTGCCACCAGCAGAGATCTGGGCACTCGCAATCAGCCCCAGCATTTT. V is TRBV15 and J is TRBJ1-5, with unresolved D. With 0 bases removed from V and 2 bases from J, the gap between germline ends came to 11 bases. Germline CDR1 LNHNV, CDR2 YYDKDF (reference sequence). The CDR3 runs to 16 residues. The full variable domain, with the rest looked up from reference TRBV15 and TRBJ1-5, is DAMVIQNPRYQVTQFGKPVTLSCSQTLNHNVMYWYQQKSSQAPKLLFHYYDKDFNNEADTPDNFQSRRPNTSFCFLDIRSPGLGDTAMYLCATSRDLGTRNQPQHFGDGTRLSIL.

V is TRBV19 and J is TRBJ1-4, with 8 bases identical to TRBD1. V was pared by 9 bases and J by 7 bases, with 1 base of the junction left unmatched. Per the germline V gene, CDR1 is LNHDA and CDR2 is SQIVND (reference sequence). The CDR3 consists of 11 residues. CDR3 in amino acids: CASGTGEKLFF. Written as DNA, the CDR3 is TGTGCCAGCGGGACAGGTGAAAAACTGTTTTTT.

The rearrangement joins TRBV2 to TRBJ2-5; the D gene is possibly TRBD1 (6 bases). The germline V and J ends were trimmed by 4 bases and 2 bases, with 14 bases remaining between them. Germline CDR1 and CDR2: SNHLY and FYNNEI. This CDR3 has 15 amino acids. The CDR3 reads CASSGSRTVQETQYF. In nucleotides, the CDR3 is TGTGCCAGCAGTGGATCCCGGACAGTGCAAGAGACCCAGTACTTC.

This chain joins TRBV5-1 and TRBJ2-7, with 9 bases lining up with TRBD1. With V trimmed by 4 bases and J by 5 bases, 7 bases remained unmatched. This CDR3 is 14 amino acids long. Germline CDR1 is SGHRS and CDR2 is YFSETQ. CDR3 loop: CASSTGQGSHEQYF. CDR3 DNA: TGCGCCAGCAGCACAGGACAGGGGTCCCACGAGCAGTACTTC.

The chain is built from TRBV28 and TRBJ2-1; 7 bases fit TRBD2. CDR3 length equals 15 residues. Per the germline V gene, CDR1 is MDHEN and CDR2 is SYDVKM. Losses at the gene ends were 8 bases for V and 3 bases for J; bases not matched to a gene: 10. The CDR3 spells CASSMVRGSYNEQFF. The CDR3 DNA follows: TGTGCCAGCTCTATGGTCCGCGGGAGCTACAATGAGCAGTTCTTC.

This sequence joins TRBV5-1 and TRBJ1-2; 12 bases align to TRBD1. CDR3 length equals 16 residues. CDR1 is SGHRS, CDR2 YFSETQ, per germline. V lost 3 bases, J lost 6 bases, and 9 bases stayed unmatched. CDR3 sequence: CASSSGQGATPDGYTF. CDR3 sequence (DNA): TGCGCCAGCAGCTCGGGACAGGGGGCGACCCCCGATGGCTACACCTTC.

The chain uses TRBV7-9 and TRBJ2-2, with 7 nucleotides matching TRBD1. V gave up 11 bases and J gave up 4 bases; unmatched junction bases: 7. CDR1 and CDR2 from the germline V gene are SEHNR and FQNEAQ (reference sequence). The CDR3 length is 13 residues. The CDR3 DNA reads as TGTGCCCCCGACAGGGTGAGCACCGGGGAGCTGTTTTTT. Amino acids: CAPDRVSTGELFF. Together with reference TRBV7-9 and TRBJ2-2, the CDR3 gives the full variable domain: DTGVSQNPRHKITKRGQNVTFRCDPISEHNRLYWYRQTLGQGPEFLTYFQNEAQLEKSRLLSDRFSAERPKGSFSTLEIQRTEQGDSAMYLCAPDRVSTGELFFGEGSRLTVL.

The chain employs TRBV19 and TRBJ1-6; the match to TRBD1 covers 8 bases. The CDR3 runs 15 residues. V was pared by 6 bases and J by 5 bases, with 6 bases of the junction left unmatched. CDR1 is LNHDA and CDR2 is SQIVND in the germline V gene (reference sequence). CDR3 DNA sequence: TGTGCCAGTAGCCAAGGACAGGGCAATAATTCACCCCTCCACTTT. Its translation is CASSQGQGNNSPLHF.

The chain carries TRBV5-1 and TRBJ2-3, with D possibly being TRBD1 (5 bases). The germline V gene encodes CDR1 SGHRS and CDR2 YFSETQ. V dropped 5 bases and J dropped 0 bases, with 10 bases sitting between them. This CDR3 spans 14 amino acids. The chain's CDR3 is CASSYDSSTDTQYF. DNA of the CDR3: TGCGCCAGCAGTTATGACAGTAGCACAGATACGCAGTATTTT.

The chain combines TRBV30 with TRBJ1-2; TRBD1 aligns across 7 bases. Germline CDR1 is GTSNPN and CDR2 is SVGIG (reference sequence). The V gene end was trimmed by 3 bases and the J gene end by 6 bases; junction bases not matched to a gene: 10. This CDR3 region has 14 residues. This CDR3 is CAWSKTGRKNGYTF. CDR3 sequence (DNA): TGTGCCTGGAGCAAGACAGGGCGTAAGAATGGCTACACCTTC.

Here the CDR3 DNA reads TGTGCCAGCAGTTTAACCCTGACAGGGAACGGGGAAGCTTTCTTT. Amino acids: CASSLTLTGNGEAFF. V is TRBV27 and J is TRBJ1-1; TRBD1 agrees at 7 bases. V was clipped by 2 bases and J by 8 bases; unmatched bases: 11. This CDR3 spans 15 amino acids. Looked up from germline, CDR1 is MNHEY and CDR2 is SMNVEV (reference sequence).

The J gene is TRBJ2-5, the V gene TRBV2; 10 nucleotides line up with TRBD1. The J call may be wrong; the DNA end is better matched by TRBJ2-7. This CDR3 has 14 amino acids. CDR1 is SNHLY, CDR2 FYNNEI, per germline. The CDR3 sequence is CASNGQGETYEQYF. The CDR3 DNA is TGTGCCAGCAATGGACAGGGGGAGACCTACGAGCAGTACTTC.